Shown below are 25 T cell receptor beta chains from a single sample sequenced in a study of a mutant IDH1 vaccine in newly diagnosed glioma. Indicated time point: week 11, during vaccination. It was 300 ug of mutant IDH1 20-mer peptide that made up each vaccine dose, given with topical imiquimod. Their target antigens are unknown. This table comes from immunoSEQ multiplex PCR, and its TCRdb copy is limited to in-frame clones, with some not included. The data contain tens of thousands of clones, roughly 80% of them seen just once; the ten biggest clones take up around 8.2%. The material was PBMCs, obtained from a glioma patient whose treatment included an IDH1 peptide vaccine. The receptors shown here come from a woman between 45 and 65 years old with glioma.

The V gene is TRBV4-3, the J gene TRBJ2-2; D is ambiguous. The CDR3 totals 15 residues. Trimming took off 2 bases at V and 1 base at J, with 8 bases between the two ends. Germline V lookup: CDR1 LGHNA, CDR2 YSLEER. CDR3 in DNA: TGCGCCAGCAGCCAATTCATGCAGAACACCGGGGAGCTGTTTTTT. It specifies CASSQFMQNTGELFF.

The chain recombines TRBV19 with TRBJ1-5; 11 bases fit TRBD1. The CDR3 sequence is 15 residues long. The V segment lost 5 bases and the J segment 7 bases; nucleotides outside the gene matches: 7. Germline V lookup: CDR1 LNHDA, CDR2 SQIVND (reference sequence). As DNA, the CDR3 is TGTGCCAGTAGTCCCGGACAGGGGGCAAACCAGCCCCAGCATTTT. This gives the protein CASSPGQGANQPQHF.

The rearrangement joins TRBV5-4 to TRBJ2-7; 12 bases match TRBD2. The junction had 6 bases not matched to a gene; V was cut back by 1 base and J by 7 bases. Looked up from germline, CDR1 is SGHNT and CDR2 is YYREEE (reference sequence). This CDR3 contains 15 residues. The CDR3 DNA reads TGTGCCAGCAGCTTGCTAGCGGGGGGGCCGGGGGAGCAGTACTTC. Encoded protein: CASSLLAGGPGEQYF.

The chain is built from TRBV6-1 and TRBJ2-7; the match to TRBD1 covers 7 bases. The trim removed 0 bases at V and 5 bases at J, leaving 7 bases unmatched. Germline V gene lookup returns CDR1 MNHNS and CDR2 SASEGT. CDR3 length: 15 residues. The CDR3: CASSEASGGFDEQYF. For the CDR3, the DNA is TGTGCCAGCAGTGAAGCGTCAGGGGGATTCGACGAGCAGTACTTC.

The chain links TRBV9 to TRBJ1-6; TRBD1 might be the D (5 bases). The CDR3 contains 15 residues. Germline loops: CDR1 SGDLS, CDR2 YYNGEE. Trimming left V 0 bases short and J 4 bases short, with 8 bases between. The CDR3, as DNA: TGTGCCAGCAGCGTAGCCCCAGGGTATAATTCACCCCTCCACTTT. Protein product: CASSVAPGYNSPLHF.

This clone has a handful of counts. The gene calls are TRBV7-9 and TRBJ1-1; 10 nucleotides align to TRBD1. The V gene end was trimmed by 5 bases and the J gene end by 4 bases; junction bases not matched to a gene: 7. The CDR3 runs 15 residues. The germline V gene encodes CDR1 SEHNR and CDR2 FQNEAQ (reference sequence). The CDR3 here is CASSRPTGGVTEAFF. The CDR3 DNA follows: TGTGCCAGCAGCCGACCGACAGGGGGCGTCACTGAAGCTTTCTTT.

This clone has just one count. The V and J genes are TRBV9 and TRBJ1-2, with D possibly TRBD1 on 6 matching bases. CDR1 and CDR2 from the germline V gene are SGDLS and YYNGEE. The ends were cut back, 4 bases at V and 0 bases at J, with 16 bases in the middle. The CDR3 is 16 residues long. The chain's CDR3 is CASSLHKGGTNYGYTF. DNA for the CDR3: TGTGCCAGCAGCCTTCACAAGGGGGGGACTAACTATGGCTACACCTTC.

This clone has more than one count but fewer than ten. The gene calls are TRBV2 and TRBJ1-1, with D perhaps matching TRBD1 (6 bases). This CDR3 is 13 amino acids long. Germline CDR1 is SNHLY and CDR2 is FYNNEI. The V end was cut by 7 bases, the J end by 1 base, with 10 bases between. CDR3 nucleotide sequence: TGTGCCAGCAATCCGACAGGGAACACTGAAGCTTTCTTT. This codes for CASNPTGNTEAFF.

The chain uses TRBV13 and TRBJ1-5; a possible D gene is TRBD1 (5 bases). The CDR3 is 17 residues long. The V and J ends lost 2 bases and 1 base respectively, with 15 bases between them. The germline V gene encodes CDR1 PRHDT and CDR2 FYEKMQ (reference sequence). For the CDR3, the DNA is TGTGCCAGCAGCTTAATTTCCGGCAGGGAGAGCAATCAGCCCCAGCATTTT. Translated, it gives CASSLISGRESNQPQHF.

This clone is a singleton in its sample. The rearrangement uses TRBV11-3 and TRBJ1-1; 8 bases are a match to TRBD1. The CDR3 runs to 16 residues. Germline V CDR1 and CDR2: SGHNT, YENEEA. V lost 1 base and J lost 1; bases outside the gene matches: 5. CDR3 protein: CASSLAAGGRNTEAFF. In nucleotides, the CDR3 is TGTGCCAGCAGCTTAGCGGCAGGGGGCAGGAACACTGAAGCTTTCTTT. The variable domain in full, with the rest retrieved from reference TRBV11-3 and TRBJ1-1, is EAGVVQSPRYKIIEKKQPVAFWCNPISGHNTLYWYLQNLGQGPELLIRYENEEAVDDSQLPKDRFSAERLKGVDSTLKIQPAELGDSAVYLCASSLAAGGRNTEAFFGQGTRLTVV.

The CDR3 DNA is TGTGCCAGCAGTCAGACAGGGAACTATGGCTACACCTTC. It specifies CASSQTGNYGYTF. The V gene is TRBV6-5, the J gene TRBJ1-2; 7 positions match TRBD1. The CDR3 has 13 amino acids. CDR1 and CDR2 (germline): MNHEY, SVGAGI. The junction had 2 bases not matched to a gene; V was cut back by 5 bases and J by 2 bases.

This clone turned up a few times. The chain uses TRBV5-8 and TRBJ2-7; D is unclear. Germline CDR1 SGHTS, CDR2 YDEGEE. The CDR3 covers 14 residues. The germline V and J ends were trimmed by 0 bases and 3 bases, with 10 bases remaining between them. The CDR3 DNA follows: TGTGCCAGCAGCTTGGGTGGGTCCGACTACGAGCAGTACTTC. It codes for CASSLGGSDYEQYF.

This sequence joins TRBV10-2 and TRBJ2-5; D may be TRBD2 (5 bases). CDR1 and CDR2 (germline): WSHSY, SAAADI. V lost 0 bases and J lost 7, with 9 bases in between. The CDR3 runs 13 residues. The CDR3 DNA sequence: TGCGCCAGCAGTGAGTCGACTCGGGGGACCCAGTACTTC. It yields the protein CASSESTRGTQYF.

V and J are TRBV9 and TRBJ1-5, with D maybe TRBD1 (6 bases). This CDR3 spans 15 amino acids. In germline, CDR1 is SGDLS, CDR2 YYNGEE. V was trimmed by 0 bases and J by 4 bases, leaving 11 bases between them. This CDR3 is CASSVAGTRNQPQHF. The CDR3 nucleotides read TGTGCCAGCAGCGTAGCGGGGACAAGGAATCAGCCCCAGCATTTT.

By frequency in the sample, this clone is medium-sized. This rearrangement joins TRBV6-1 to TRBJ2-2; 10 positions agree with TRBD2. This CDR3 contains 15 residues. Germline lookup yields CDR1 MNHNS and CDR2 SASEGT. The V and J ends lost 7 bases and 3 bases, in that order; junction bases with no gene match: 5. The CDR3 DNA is TGTGCCAGCACCCGACTAGCGGGCGACACCGGGGAGCTGTTTTTT. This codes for CASTRLAGDTGELFF.

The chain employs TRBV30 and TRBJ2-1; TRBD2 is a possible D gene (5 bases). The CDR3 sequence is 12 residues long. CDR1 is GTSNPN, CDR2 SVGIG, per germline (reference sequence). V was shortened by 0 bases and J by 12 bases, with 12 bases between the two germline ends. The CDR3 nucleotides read TGTGCCTGGAGTGTACAATCGGGGAGGCAGTTCTTC. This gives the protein CAWSVQSGRQFF.

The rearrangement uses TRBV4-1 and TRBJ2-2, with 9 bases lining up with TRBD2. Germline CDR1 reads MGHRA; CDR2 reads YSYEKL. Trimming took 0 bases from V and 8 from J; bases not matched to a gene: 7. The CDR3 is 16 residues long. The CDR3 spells CASSQEGRGGVGELFF. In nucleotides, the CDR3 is TGCGCCAGCAGCCAAGAAGGGCGGGGGGGGGTAGGGGAGCTGTTTTTT.

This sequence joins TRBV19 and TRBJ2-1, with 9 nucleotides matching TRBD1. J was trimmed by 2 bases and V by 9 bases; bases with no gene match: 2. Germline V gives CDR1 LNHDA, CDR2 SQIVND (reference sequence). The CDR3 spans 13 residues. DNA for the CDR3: TGTGCCAGCCGGGACAGGGCCTACAATGAGCAGTTCTTC. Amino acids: CASRDRAYNEQFF.

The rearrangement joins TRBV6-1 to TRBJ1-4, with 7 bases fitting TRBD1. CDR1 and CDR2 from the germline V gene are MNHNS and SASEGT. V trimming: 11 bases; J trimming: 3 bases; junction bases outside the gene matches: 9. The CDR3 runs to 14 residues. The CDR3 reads CAATDRESNEKLFF. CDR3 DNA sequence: TGTGCCGCAACCGACAGGGAATCTAATGAAAAACTGTTTTTT.

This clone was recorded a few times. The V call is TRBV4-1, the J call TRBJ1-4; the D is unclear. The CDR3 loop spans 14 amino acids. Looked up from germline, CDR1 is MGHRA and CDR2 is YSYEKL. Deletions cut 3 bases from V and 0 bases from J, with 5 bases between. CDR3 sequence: CASSQSATNEKLFF. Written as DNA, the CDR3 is TGCGCCAGCAGCCAGTCCGCAACTAATGAAAAACTGTTTTTT.

The DNA for the CDR3 is TGTGCCAGCAGCTTAGTGTTGAAGAGAGTCGTCGACTTGAACACTGAAGCTTTCTTT. This translates into CASSLVLKRVVDLNTEAFF. The chain has TRBV11-2 and TRBJ1-1; D gene unclear. There are 19 residues in the CDR3. Trimming took off 1 base at V and 0 bases at J, with 21 bases between the two ends. CDR1 SGHAT and CDR2 FQNNGV come from the germline V gene.

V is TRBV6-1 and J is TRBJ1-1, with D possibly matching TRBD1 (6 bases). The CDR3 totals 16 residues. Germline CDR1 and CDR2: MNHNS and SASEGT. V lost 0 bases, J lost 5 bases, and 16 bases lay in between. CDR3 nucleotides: TGTGCCAGCAGTGAAGCACTTAGGGGGTTTGCGACTGAAGCTTTCTTT. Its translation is CASSEALRGFATEAFF.

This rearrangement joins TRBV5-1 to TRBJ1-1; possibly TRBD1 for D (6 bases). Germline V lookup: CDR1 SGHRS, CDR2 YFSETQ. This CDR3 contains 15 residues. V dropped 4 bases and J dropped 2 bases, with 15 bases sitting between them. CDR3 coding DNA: TGCGCCAGCAGCCCCCGACAGGACCAAAACACTGAAGCTTTCTTT. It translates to CASSPRQDQNTEAFF. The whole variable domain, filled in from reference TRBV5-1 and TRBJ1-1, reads KAGVTQTPRYLIKTRGQQVTLSCSPISGHRSVSWYQQTPGQGLQFLFEYFSETQRNKGNFPGRFSGRQFSNSRSEMNVSTLELGDSALYLCASSPRQDQNTEAFFGQGTRLTVV.

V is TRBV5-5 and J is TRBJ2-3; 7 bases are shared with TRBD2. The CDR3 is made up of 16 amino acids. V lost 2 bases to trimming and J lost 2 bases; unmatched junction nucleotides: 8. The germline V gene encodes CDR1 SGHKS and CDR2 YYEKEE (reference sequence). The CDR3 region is CASSFVGGGSTDTQYF. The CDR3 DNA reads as TGTGCCAGCAGCTTCGTGGGGGGGGGATCCACAGATACGCAGTATTTT.

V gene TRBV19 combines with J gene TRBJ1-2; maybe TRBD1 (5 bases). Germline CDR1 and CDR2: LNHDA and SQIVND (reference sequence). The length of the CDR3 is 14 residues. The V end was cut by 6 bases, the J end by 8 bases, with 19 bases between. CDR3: CASRGTADYRGYTF. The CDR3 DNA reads TGTGCCAGTAGGGGGACCGCCGACTATCGAGGCTACACCTTC.